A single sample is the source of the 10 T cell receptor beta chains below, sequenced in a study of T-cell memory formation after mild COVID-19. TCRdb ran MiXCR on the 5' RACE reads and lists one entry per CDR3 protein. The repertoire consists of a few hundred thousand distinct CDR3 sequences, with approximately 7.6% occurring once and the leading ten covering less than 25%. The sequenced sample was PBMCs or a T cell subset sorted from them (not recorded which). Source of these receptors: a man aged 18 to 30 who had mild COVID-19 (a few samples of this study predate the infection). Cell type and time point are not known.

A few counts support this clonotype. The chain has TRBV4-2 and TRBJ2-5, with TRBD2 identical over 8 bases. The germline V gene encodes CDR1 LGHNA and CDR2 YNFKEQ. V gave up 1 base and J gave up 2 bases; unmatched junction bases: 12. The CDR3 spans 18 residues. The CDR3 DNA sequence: TGTGCCAGCAGCCAAGGCGGGATGTCGGGGGGGTGGCAAGAGACCCAGTACTTC. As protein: CASSQGGMSGGWQETQYF.

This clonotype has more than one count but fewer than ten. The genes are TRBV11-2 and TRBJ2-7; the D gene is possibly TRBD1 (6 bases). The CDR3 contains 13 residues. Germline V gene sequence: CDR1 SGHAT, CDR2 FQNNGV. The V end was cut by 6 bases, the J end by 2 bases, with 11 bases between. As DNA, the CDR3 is TGTGCCAGCAGTCGGGACACCGCCTACGAGCAGTACGTC. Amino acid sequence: CASSRDTAYEQYV.

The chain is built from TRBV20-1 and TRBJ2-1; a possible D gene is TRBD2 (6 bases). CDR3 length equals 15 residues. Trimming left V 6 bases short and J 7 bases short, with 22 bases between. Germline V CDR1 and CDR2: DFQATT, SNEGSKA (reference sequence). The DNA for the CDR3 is TGCAGTGCCAGAACCGGACTGCTCGGGACTAATGAGCAGTTCTTC. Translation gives CSARTGLLGTNEQFF.

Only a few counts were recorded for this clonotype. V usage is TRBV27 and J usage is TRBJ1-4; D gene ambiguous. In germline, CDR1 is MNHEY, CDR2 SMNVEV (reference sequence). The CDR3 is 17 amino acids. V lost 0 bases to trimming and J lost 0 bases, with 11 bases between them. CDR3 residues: CASSLSIGRATNEKLFF. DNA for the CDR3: TGTGCCAGCAGTTTATCGATCGGGAGGGCAACTAATGAAAAACTGTTTTTT.

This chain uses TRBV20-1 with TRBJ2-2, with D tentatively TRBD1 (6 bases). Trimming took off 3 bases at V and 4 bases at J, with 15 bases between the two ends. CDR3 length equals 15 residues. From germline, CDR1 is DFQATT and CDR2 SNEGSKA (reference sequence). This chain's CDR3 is CSASEQGAGTGELFF. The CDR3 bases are TGCAGTGCTAGCGAACAGGGAGCAGGCACCGGGGAGCTGTTTTTT.

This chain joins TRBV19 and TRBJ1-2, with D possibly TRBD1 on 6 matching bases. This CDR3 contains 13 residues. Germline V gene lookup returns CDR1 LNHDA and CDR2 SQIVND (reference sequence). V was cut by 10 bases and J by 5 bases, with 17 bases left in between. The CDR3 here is CATRDNPYYGYTF. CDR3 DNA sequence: TGTGCCACCCGGGACAACCCCTATTATGGCTACACCTTC. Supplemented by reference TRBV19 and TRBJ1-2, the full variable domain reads DGGITQSPKYLFRKEGQNVTLSCEQNLNHDAMYWYRQDPGQGLRLIYYSQIVNDFQKGDIAEGYSVSREKKESFPLTVTSAQKNPTAFYLCATRDNPYYGYTFGSGTRLTVV.

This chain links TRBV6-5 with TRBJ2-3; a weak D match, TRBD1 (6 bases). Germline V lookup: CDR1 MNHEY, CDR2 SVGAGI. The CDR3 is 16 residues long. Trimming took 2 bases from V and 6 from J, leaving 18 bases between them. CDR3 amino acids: CASSYGTGPLMDTQYF. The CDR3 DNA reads TGTGCCAGCAGTTACGGAACAGGGCCCCTCATGGATACGCAGTATTTT.

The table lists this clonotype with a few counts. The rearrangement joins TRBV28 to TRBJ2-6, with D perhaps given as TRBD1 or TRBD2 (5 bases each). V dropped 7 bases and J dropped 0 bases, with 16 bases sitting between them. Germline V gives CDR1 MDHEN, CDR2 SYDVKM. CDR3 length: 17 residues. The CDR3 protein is CASTDSPGNSGANVLTF. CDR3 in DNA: TGTGCCAGCACCGACAGCCCGGGAAACTCTGGGGCCAACGTCCTGACTTTC. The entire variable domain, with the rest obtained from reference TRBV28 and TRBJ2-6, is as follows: DVKVTQSSRYLVKRTGEKVFLECVQDMDHENMFWYRQDPGLGLRLIYFSYDVKMKEKGDIPEGYSVSREKKERFSLILESASTNQTSMYLCASTDSPGNSGANVLTFGAGSRLTVL.

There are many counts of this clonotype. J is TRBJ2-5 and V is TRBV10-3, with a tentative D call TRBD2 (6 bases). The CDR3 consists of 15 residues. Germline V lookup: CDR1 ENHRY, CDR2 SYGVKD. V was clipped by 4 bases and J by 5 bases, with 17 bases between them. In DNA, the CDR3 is TGTGCCATCAGTGCGCCGACTAGTAAGGCGGAGACCCAGTACTTC. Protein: CAISAPTSKAETQYF.

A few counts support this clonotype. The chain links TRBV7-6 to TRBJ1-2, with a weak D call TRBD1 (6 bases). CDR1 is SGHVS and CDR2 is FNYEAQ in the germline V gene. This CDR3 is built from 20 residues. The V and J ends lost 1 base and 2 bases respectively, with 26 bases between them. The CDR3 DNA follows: TGTGCCAGCAGCTTAGAAGGCGACCCGACAGGTCGAGGTAGCAACTATGGCTACACCTTC. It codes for CASSLEGDPTGRGSNYGYTF.